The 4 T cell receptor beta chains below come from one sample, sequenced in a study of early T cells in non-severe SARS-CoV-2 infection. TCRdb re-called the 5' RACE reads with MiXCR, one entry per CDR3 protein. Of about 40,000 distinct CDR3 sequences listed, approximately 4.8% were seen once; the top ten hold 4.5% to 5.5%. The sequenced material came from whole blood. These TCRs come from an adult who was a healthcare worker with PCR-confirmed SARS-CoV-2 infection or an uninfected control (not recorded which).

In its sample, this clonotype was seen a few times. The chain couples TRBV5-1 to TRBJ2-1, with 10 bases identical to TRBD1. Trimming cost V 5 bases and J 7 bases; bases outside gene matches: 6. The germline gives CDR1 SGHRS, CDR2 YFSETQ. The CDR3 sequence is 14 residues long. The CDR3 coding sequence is TGCGCCAGCAGTCAGACAGGGGGCTATAATGAGCAGTTCTTC. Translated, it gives CASSQTGGYNEQFF.

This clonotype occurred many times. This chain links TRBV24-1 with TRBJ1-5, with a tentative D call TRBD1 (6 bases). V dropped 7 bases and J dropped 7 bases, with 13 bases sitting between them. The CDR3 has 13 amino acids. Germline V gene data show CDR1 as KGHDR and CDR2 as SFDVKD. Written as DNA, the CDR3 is TGTGCCACCAGCCAGGGGATGAAGCAGCCCCAGCATTTT. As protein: CATSQGMKQPQHF.

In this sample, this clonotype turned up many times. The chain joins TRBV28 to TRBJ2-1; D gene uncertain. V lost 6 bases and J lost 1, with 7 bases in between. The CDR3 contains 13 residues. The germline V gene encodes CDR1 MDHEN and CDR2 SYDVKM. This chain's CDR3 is CASRGPSYNEQFF. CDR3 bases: TGTGCCAGCAGAGGTCCATCCTACAATGAGCAGTTCTTC.

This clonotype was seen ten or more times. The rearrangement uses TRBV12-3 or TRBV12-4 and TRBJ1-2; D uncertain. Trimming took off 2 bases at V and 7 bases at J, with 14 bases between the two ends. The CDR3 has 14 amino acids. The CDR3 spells CASSLNEFWVGYTF. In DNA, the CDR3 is TGTGCCAGCAGTTTAAACGAGTTCTGGGTTGGCTACACCTTC.